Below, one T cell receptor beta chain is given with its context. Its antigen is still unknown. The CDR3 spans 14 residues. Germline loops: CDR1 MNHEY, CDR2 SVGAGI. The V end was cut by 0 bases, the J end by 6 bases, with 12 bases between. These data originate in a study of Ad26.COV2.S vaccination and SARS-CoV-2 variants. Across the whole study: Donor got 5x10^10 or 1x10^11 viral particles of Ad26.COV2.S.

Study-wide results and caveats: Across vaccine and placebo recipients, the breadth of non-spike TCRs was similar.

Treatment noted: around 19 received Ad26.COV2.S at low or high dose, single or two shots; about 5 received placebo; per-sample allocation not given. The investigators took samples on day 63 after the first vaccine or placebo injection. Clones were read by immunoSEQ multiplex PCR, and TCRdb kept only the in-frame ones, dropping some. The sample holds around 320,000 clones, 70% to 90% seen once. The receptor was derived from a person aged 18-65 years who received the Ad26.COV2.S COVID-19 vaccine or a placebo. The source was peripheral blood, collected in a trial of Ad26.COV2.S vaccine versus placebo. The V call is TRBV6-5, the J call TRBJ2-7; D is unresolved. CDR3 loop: CASSYSYAGPEQYF. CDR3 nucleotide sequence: TGTGCCAGCAGTTACTCGTATGCCGGCCCCGAGCAGTACTTC.